This T cell receptor (beta chain) was retrieved from a study of graft-versus-host responses after intestinal transplantation. TCRdb's table, derived via immunoSEQ multiplex PCR, lists solely in-frame clones and lacks some. The table includes under 9,500 clones, around 72% detected once. To release intraepithelial and lamina propria lymphocytes, the graft tissue was processed. Concerning this clone: Antigen unknown.

Whole-study findings and limits: Peak GvH clone levels in circulation were associated with early post-transplant HvG declines.

V was shortened by 5 bases and J by 8 bases, with 16 bases between the two germline ends. This CDR3 contains 14 residues. Germline V CDR1 and CDR2: SGHNT, YENEEA. This chain connects TRBV11-3 to TRBJ2-1, with D unresolved. This clonotype was sampled from a human patient who received an intestinal transplant, so some T cells may come from the graft donor. The sequenced sample was ileum tissue, obtained nearly 500 days after intestinal transplant. CDR3 amino acids: CASSPTHGFDEQFF. The CDR3 DNA is TGTGCCAGCAGCCCGACCCACGGCTTCGATGAGCAGTTCTTC.